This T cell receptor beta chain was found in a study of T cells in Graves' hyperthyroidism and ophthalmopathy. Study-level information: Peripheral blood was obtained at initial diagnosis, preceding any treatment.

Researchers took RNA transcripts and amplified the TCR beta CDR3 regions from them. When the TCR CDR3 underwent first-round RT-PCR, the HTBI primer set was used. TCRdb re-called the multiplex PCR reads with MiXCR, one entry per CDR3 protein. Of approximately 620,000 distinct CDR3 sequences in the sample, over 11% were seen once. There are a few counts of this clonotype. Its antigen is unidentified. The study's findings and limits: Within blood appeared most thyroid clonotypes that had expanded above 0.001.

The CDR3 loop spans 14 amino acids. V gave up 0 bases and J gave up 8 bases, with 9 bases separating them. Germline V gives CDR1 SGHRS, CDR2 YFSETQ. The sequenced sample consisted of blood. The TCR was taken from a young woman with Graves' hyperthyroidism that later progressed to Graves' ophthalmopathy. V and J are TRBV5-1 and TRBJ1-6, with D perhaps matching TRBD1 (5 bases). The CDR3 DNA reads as TGCGCCAGCAGCTTGGCGGGGGACGATTCACCCCTCCACTTT. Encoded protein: CASSLAGDDSPLHF.